The 23 T cell receptor beta chains given below trace back to one sample, sequenced in a study of cytomegalovirus exposure and HLA in healthy donors. Primers for the PCR totalled 60 Vbeta and 13 Jbeta. Produced via immunoSEQ multiplex PCR; TCRdb's table is partial and in-frame only. The profile shows 120,000 to 150,000 clones, 80% of them singletons. The sequencing sample was made of PBMCs. These receptors were collected from a man younger than 45 in good health and CMV-seronegative.

The chain carries TRBV6-1 and TRBJ2-1, with 9 bases fitting TRBD2. There are 15 residues in the CDR3. Germline V CDR1 and CDR2: MNHNS, SASEGT. The junction had 6 bases not matched to a gene; V was cut back by 4 bases and J by 5 bases. This CDR3 is CASSAGTSRNNEQFF. In DNA, the CDR3 is TGTGCCAGCAGTGCAGGGACTAGCCGAAACAATGAGCAGTTCTTC.

The chain joins TRBV29-1 to TRBJ2-7, with 10 bases that match TRBD1. Germline lookup yields CDR1 SQVTM and CDR2 ANQGSEA. Trimming took 4 bases from V and 4 from J; bases not matched to a gene: 4. The CDR3 extends over 13 amino acids. The DNA of the CDR3 is TGCAGCGTTGGGACAGGGGGGCCTTACGAGCAGTACTTC. It specifies CSVGTGGPYEQYF.

This clone is a singleton in its sample. The V gene is TRBV10-3, the J gene TRBJ1-2; the D is unclear. Germline V gives CDR1 ENHRY, CDR2 SYGVKD. V was clipped by 4 bases and J by 8 bases, with 20 bases between them. This CDR3 contains 15 residues. CDR3 in DNA: TGTGCCATCAGTGGGCTAGGAGCCTCCTTTTGGGGCTACACCTTC. Translation: CAISGLGASFWGYTF.

This clone has more than one count but fewer than ten. This chain uses TRBV5-1 with TRBJ2-6; no definite D call. The CDR3 is 16 residues long. The germline gives CDR1 SGHRS, CDR2 YFSETQ. Between the trimmed V and J ends, which lost 1 base and 0 bases, there was a span of 8 bases. The CDR3 bases are TGCGCCAGCAGCTTGCCCAGTTCCTCTGGGGCCAACGTCCTGACTTTC. Translation: CASSLPSSSGANVLTF. Drawing the rest from reference TRBV5-1 and TRBJ2-6, the complete variable domain is KAGVTQTPRYLIKTRGQQVTLSCSPISGHRSVSWYQQTPGQGLQFLFEYFSETQRNKGNFPGRFSGRQFSNSRSEMNVSTLELGDSALYLCASSLPSSSGANVLTFGAGSRLTVL.

The rearrangement uses TRBV28 and TRBJ2-6; TRBD1 matches at 11 bases. The CDR3 loop spans 19 amino acids. Germline CDR1 and CDR2: MDHEN and SYDVKM. V shed 4 bases and J 2 bases; nucleotides not matched to a gene: 10. CDR3 residues: CASSSPHGDRGAGANVLTF. The CDR3 DNA reads TGTGCCAGCAGTTCACCTCATGGGGACAGGGGGGCTGGGGCCAACGTCCTGACTTTC.

The table lists this clone with a few counts. V and J are TRBV5-6 and TRBJ1-2; D gene ambiguous. V was trimmed by 4 bases and J by 4 bases, leaving 17 bases between them. Germline-derived CDR1 and CDR2 are SGHDT and YYEEEE. The CDR3 sequence is 15 residues long. The CDR3 spells CASSPRAGFSYGYTF. CDR3 sequence (DNA): TGTGCCAGCAGCCCCCGTGCGGGGTTCAGCTATGGCTACACCTTC.

This chain uses TRBV5-6 with TRBJ1-3; 11 bases align to TRBD1. Trimming at V came to 1 base and at J to 2 bases, leaving 2 bases not matched to a gene. CDR1 and CDR2 (germline): SGHDT, YYEEEE. This CDR3 has 16 amino acids. The CDR3 DNA is TGTGCCAGCAGCTTGCCGGGACAGGGGGCTGGAAACACCATATATTTT. Translated: CASSLPGQGAGNTIYF.

The V gene is TRBV2, the J gene TRBJ2-7; perhaps TRBD2 as D (6 bases). Trimming removed 0 bases from V and 4 bases from J, with 19 bases in between. In germline, CDR1 is SNHLY, CDR2 FYNNEI. The CDR3 is 17 residues long. This CDR3 reads CASSEAAVLSGVYEQYF. DNA of the CDR3: TGTGCCAGCAGTGAAGCGGCAGTTCTATCGGGAGTGTACGAGCAGTACTTC.

V gene TRBV28 combines with J gene TRBJ1-4; D unresolved. CDR1 and CDR2 (germline): MDHEN, SYDVKM. Trimming took 3 bases from V and 0 from J, leaving 8 bases between them. The CDR3 has 15 residues. DNA for the CDR3: TGTGCCAGCAGTTTCGGCGGTACAACTAATGAAAAACTGTTTTTT. Protein sequence: CASSFGGTTNEKLFF.

The J gene is TRBJ2-7, the V gene TRBV28, with D perhaps matching TRBD1 (6 bases). V was clipped by 6 bases and J by 1 base, with 10 bases between them. The CDR3 sequence is 13 residues long. Germline V lookup: CDR1 MDHEN, CDR2 SYDVKM. In DNA, the CDR3 is TGTGCCAGCAGCCTTGGACAGTCCTACGAGCAGTACTTC. Protein product: CASSLGQSYEQYF.

The J gene is TRBJ2-3, the V gene TRBV30; tentative D call: TRBD2 (5 bases). This CDR3 comprises 14 residues. CDR1 is GTSNPN and CDR2 is SVGIG in the germline V gene (reference sequence). Trimming cost V 0 bases and J 3 bases, with 10 bases left between them. CDR3 nucleotides: TGTGCCTGGAGTGTTGGTCTAGCAACAGATACGCAGTATTTT. Its protein is CAWSVGLATDTQYF.

The J gene is TRBJ2-7, the V gene TRBV19; TRBD2 aligns across 9 bases. The trim removed 2 bases at V and 3 bases at J, leaving 5 bases unmatched. The CDR3 is made up of 15 amino acids. From germline, CDR1 is LNHDA and CDR2 SQIVND (reference sequence). The CDR3 loop is CASSIRTSVNYEQYF. The DNA of the CDR3 is TGTGCCAGTAGTATACGGACTAGCGTCAACTACGAGCAGTACTTC. The full variable domain, with the rest looked up from reference TRBV19 and TRBJ2-7, is DGGITQSPKYLFRKEGQNVTLSCEQNLNHDAMYWYRQDPGQGLRLIYYSQIVNDFQKGDIAEGYSVSREKKESFPLTVTSAQKNPTAFYLCASSIRTSVNYEQYFGPGTRLTVT.

The rearrangement links TRBV10-3 to TRBJ1-1; possible D gene TRBD1, 5 bases. The germline V gene encodes CDR1 ENHRY and CDR2 SYGVKD. With 7 bases removed from V and 3 bases from J, the gap between germline ends came to 12 bases. The CDR3 extends over 13 amino acids. The CDR3 loop is CAINDRGDTEAFF. CDR3 DNA sequence: TGTGCCATCAATGACCGGGGGGACACTGAAGCTTTCTTT.

The J gene is TRBJ1-1, the V gene TRBV28; TRBD1 aligns across 8 bases. CDR1 and CDR2 (germline): MDHEN, SYDVKM. V lost 6 bases and J lost 6; bases outside the gene matches: 12. The CDR3 is 15 residues long. The CDR3 reads CASRAVGRGRAEAFF. CDR3 DNA: TGTGCCAGCAGGGCCGTCGGCAGGGGGCGGGCTGAAGCTTTCTTT.

This chain uses TRBV5-1 with TRBJ1-1; no clear D gene. The length of the CDR3 is 16 residues. The ends were cut back, 0 bases at V and 0 bases at J, with 12 bases in the middle. Germline values: CDR1 SGHRS, CDR2 YFSETQ. The CDR3 DNA reads as TGCGCCAGCAGCTTGGTGGCGGCTGAGATGAACACTGAAGCTTTCTTT. Amino acids: CASSLVAAEMNTEAFF.

The chain joins TRBV30 to TRBJ2-1, with D uncertain. In germline, CDR1 is GTSNPN, CDR2 SVGIG (reference sequence). The CDR3 is 14 amino acids. Trimming took 4 bases from V and 4 from J, leaving 14 bases between them. CDR3 amino acids: CAWNPGSRYNEQFF. DNA for the CDR3: TGTGCCTGGAATCCCGGGTCTAGATACAATGAGCAGTTCTTC.

This sequence joins TRBV7-4 and TRBJ2-1, with 12 bases matching TRBD1. The germline V gene has CDR1 SGHVT and CDR2 SQSDAQ. After removal of 8 bases from V and 8 bases from J, the junction contained 7 bases not matched to a gene. The CDR3 contains 14 residues. The CDR3 DNA is TGTGCCAGCGACCGGGACAGGGGGCTCGATGAGCAGTTCTTC. Its protein product is CASDRDRGLDEQFF.

The J gene is TRBJ1-4, the V gene TRBV2; 7 bases agree with TRBD1. This CDR3 is built from 16 residues. The germline gives CDR1 SNHLY, CDR2 FYNNEI. The V and J ends lost 2 bases and 4 bases, in that order; junction bases with no gene match: 7. CDR3 protein: CASSEITGQFNEKLFF. CDR3 DNA sequence: TGTGCCAGCAGTGAAATAACGGGACAGTTTAATGAAAAACTGTTTTTT. Full variable domain (missing parts from reference TRBV2 and TRBJ1-4): EPEVTQTPSHQVTQMGQEVILRCVPISNHLYFYWYRQILGQKVEFLVSFYNNEISEKSEIFDDQFSVERPDGSNFTLKIRSTKLEDSAMYFCASSEITGQFNEKLFFGSGTQLSVL.

V gene TRBV9 combines with J gene TRBJ2-1; 7 bases match TRBD1. Unmatched junction bases numbered 12, after V lost 4 bases and J lost 8 bases. This CDR3 spans 15 amino acids. Germline CDR1 SGDLS, CDR2 YYNGEE. The CDR3: CASSPGWDSLYEQFF. DNA for the CDR3: TGTGCCAGCAGCCCAGGGTGGGACAGCTTGTATGAGCAGTTCTTC.

In this sample, this clone turned up a few times. V is TRBV2 and J is TRBJ2-3; the D gene is possibly TRBD2 (5 bases). The CDR3 contains 15 residues. Germline-derived CDR1 and CDR2 are SNHLY and FYNNEI. The germline V and J ends were trimmed by 3 bases and 6 bases, with 16 bases remaining between them. DNA of the CDR3: TGTGCCAGCAGTGAGATGGACTCCCCCGGCGATACGCAGTATTTT. This sequence encodes CASSEMDSPGDTQYF.

The gene calls are TRBV5-6 and TRBJ2-1; TRBD1 agrees at 9 bases. V was clipped by 4 bases and J by 1 base; unmatched bases: 3. The CDR3 length is 15 residues. Germline V gives CDR1 SGHDT, CDR2 YYEEEE. CDR3 sequence: CASSTGTGSYNEQFF. CDR3 nucleotide sequence: TGTGCCAGCAGCACCGGGACAGGGTCCTACAATGAGCAGTTCTTC.

Comment on this clone: Germline is not matched at one junction end, which may reflect a read error. This sequence joins TRBV7-9 and TRBJ2-7; D possibly corresponds to TRBD2 (6 bases). Germline V gene data show CDR1 as SEHNR and CDR2 as FQNEAQ (reference sequence). There are 15 residues in the CDR3. The CDR3 is CASNLPGTASYEQYF. CDR3 DNA sequence: TGTGCCAGCAACTTACCCGGGACTGCCTCCTACGAGCAGTACTTC.

The CDR3 reads CASSYGRESYGYTF. The CDR3 coding sequence is TGTGCCAGCAGTTACGGGAGGGAGAGCTATGGCTACACCTTC. The chain combines TRBV6-5 with TRBJ1-2; D not resolved. CDR3 length: 14 residues. CDR1 and CDR2 (germline): MNHEY, SVGAGI. V gave up 2 bases and J gave up 4 bases, with 11 bases separating them.